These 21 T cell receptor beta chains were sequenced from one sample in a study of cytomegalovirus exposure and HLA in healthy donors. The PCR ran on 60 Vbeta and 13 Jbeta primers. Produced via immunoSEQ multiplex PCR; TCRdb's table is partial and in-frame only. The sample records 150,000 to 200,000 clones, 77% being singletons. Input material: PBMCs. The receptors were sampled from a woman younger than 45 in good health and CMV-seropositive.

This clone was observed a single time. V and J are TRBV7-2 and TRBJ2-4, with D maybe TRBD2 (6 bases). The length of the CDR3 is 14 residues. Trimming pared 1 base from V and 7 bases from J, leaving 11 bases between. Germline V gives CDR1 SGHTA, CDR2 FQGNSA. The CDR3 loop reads CASSLELAGNIQYF. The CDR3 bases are TGTGCCAGCAGCTTAGAACTAGCCGGGAACATTCAGTACTTC.

CDR3: CASSPGQGLNTGELFF. Written as DNA, the CDR3 is TGTGCCAGCAGTCCCGGACAGGGGCTTAACACCGGGGAGCTGTTTTTT. This chain connects TRBV28 to TRBJ2-2, with 9 bases fitting TRBD1. Germline values: CDR1 MDHEN, CDR2 SYDVKM. CDR3 length: 16 amino acids. With 5 bases clipped from V and 2 bases from J, the junction kept 6 bases outside the gene matches. Combining the CDR3 with reference TRBV28 and TRBJ2-2 gives the whole variable domain DVKVTQSSRYLVKRTGEKVFLECVQDMDHENMFWYRQDPGLGLRLIYFSYDVKMKEKGDIPEGYSVSREKKERFSLILESASTNQTSMYLCASSPGQGLNTGELFFGEGSRLTVL.

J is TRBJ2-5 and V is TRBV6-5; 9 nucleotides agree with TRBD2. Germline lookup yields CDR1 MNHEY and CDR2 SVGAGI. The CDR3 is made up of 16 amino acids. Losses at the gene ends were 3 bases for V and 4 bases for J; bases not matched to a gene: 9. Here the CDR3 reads CASSYGSGSGAETQYF. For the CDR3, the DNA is TGTGCCAGCAGTTATGGTAGCGGGAGCGGGGCAGAGACCCAGTACTTC.

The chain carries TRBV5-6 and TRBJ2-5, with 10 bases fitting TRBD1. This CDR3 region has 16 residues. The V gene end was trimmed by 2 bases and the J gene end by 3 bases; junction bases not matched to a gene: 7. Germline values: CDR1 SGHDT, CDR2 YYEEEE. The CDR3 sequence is CASSFLTGGVEETQYF. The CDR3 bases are TGTGCCAGCAGCTTCCTGACAGGGGGCGTGGAAGAGACCCAGTACTTC.

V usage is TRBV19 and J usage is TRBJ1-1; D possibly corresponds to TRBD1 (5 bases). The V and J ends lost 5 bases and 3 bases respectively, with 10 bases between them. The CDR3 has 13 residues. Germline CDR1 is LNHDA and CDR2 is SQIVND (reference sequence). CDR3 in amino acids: CASSWGLDTEAFF. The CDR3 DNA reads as TGTGCCAGTAGTTGGGGCTTGGACACTGAAGCTTTCTTT. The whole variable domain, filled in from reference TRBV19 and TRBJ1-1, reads DGGITQSPKYLFRKEGQNVTLSCEQNLNHDAMYWYRQDPGQGLRLIYYSQIVNDFQKGDIAEGYSVSREKKESFPLTVTSAQKNPTAFYLCASSWGLDTEAFFGQGTRLTVV.

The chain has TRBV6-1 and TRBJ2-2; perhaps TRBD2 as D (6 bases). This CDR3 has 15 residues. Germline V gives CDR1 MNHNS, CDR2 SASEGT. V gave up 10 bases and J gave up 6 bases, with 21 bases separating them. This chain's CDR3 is CATHVEGTGPGELFF. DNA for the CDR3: TGTGCCACCCATGTGGAGGGGACGGGTCCCGGGGAGCTGTTTTTT.

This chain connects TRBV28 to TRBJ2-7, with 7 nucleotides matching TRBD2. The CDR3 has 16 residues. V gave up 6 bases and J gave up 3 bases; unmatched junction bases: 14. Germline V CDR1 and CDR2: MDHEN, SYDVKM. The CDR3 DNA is TGTGCCAGCAGCGTGTTAAGGGGAGGGCCTTTCTACGAGCAGTACTTC. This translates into CASSVLRGGPFYEQYF.

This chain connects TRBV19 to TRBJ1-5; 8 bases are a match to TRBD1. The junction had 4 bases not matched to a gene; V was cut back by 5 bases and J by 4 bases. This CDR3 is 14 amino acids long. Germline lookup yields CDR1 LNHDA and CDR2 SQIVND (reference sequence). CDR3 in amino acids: CASSPGQGNQPQHF. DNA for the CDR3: TGTGCCAGTAGTCCCGGACAGGGTAATCAGCCCCAGCATTTT.

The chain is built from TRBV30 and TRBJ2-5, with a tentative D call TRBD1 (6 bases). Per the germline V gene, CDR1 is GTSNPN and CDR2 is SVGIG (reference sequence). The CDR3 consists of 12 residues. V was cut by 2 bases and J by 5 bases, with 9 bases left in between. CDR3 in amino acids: CAWSQGRETQYF. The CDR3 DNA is TGTGCCTGGAGTCAGGGGCGGGAGACCCAGTACTTC. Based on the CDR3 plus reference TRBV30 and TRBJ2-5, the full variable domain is SQTIHQWPATLVQPVGSPLSLECTVEGTSNPNLYWYRQAAGRGLQLLFYSVGIGQISSEVPQNLSASRPQDRQFILSSKKLLLSDSGFYLCAWSQGRETQYFGPGTRLLVL.

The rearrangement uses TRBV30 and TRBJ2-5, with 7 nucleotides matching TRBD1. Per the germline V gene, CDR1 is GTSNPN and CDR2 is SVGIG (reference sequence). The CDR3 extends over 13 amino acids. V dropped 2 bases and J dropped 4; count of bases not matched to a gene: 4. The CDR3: CAWSRGPGETQYF. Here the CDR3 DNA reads TGTGCCTGGAGTAGGGGGCCGGGAGAGACCCAGTACTTC.

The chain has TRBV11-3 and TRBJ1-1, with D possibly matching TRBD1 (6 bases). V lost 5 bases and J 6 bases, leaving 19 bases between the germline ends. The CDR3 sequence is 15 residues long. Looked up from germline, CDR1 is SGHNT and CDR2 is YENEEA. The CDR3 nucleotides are TGTGCCAGCAGCCCCCCTAGGGGGAATATAGCTGAAGCTTTCTTT. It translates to CASSPPRGNIAEAFF.

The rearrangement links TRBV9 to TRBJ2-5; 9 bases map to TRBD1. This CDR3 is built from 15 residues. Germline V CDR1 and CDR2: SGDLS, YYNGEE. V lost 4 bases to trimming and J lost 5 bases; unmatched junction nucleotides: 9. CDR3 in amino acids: CASSFTGGEVETQYF. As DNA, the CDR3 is TGTGCCAGCAGCTTCACAGGGGGCGAGGTGGAGACCCAGTACTTC.

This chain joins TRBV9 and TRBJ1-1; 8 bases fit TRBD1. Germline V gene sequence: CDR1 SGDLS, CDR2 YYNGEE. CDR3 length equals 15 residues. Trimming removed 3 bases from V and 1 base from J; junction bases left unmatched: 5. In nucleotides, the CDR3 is TGTGCCAGCAGCGGTCGGACAGGGACGAACACTGAAGCTTTCTTT. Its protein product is CASSGRTGTNTEAFF.

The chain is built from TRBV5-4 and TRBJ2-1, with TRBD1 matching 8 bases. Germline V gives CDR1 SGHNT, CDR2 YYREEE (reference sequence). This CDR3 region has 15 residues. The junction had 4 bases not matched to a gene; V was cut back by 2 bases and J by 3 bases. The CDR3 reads CASSFPGTGYNEQFF. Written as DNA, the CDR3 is TGTGCCAGCAGCTTTCCCGGGACAGGCTACAATGAGCAGTTCTTC. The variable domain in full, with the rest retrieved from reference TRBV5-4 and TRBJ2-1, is ETGVTQSPTHLIKTRGQQVTLRCSSQSGHNTVSWYQQALGQGPQFIFQYYREEENGRGNFPPRFSGLQFPNYSSELNVNALELDDSALYLCASSFPGTGYNEQFFGPGTRLTVL.

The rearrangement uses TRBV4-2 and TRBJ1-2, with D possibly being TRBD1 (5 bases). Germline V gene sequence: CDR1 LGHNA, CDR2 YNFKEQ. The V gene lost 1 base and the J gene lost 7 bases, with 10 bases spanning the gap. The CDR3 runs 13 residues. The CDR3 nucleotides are TGTGCCAGCAGCCAAGCCGGGGGAAGTGGCTACACCTTC. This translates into CASSQAGGSGYTF.

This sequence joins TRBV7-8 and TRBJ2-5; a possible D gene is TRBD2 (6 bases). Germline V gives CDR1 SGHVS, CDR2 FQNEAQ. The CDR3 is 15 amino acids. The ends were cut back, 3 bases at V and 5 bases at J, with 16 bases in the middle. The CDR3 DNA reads TGTGCCAGCAGCTTTCGGAGCGGAGGAGGGGAGACCCAGTACTTC. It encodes CASSFRSGGGETQYF.

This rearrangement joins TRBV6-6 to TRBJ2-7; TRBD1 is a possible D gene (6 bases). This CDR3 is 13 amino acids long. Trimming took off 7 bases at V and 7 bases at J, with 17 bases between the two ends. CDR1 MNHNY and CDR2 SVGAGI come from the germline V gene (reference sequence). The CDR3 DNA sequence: TGTGCCAGCACCGTGGGGGCCCCAGTAGAGCAGTACTTC. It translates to CASTVGAPVEQYF.

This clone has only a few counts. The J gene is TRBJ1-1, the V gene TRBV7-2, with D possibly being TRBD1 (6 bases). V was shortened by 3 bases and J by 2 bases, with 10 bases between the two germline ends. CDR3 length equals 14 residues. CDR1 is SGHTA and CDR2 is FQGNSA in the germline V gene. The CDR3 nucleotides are TGTGCCAGCAGCTTCTCGACAGGTAACACTGAAGCTTTCTTT. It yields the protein CASSFSTGNTEAFF.

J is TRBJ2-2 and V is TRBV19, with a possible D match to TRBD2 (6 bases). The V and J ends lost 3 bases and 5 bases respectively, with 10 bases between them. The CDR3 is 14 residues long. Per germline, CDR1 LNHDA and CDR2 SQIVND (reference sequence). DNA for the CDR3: TGTGCCAGTAGTATGACGGGAGAAACCGGGGAGCTGTTTTTT. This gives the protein CASSMTGETGELFF.

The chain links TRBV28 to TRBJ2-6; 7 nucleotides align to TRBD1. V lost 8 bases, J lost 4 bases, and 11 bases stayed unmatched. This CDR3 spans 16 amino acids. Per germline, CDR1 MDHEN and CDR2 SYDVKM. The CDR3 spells CASRDSLSIGANVLTF. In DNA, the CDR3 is TGTGCCAGCCGGGACAGCCTTTCAATCGGGGCCAACGTCCTGACTTTC.

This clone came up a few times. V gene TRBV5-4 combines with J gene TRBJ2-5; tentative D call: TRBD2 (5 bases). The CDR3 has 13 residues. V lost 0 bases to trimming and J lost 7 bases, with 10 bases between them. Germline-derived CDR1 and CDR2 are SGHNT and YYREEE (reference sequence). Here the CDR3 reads CASSLEEGTTQYF. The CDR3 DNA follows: TGTGCCAGCAGCTTGGAAGAGGGAACGACCCAGTACTTC.